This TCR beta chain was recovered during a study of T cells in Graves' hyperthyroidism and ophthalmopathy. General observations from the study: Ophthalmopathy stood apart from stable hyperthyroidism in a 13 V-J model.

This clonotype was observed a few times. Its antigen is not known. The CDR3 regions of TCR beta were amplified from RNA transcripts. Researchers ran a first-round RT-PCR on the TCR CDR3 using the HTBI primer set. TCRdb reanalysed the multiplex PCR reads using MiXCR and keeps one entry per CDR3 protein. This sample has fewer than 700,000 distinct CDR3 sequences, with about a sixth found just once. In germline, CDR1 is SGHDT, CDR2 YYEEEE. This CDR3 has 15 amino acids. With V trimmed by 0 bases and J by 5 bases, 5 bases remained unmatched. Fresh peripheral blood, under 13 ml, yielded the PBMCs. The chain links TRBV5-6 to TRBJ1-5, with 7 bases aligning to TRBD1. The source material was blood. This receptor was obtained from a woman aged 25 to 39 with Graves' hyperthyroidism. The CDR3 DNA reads TGTGCCAGCAGCTTGGGGACAGGTGGAGATCAGCCCCAGCATTTT. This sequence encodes CASSLGTGGDQPQHF.